A single sample gave rise to the 10 T cell receptor beta chains below, sequenced in a study of shared clonotypes between healthy human individuals. The data were produced by immunoSEQ multiplex PCR, yet TCRdb's version contains in-frame clones alone and is incomplete. The data contain some 2.1 million clones, less than 95% of them singletons. Cells designated naive CD8 were CD45RO-negative and were positively selected for CCR7, with terminally differentiated effector memory CD45RA+ cells excluded. Sequencing was performed on naive CD8+ T cells sorted from blood. Receptor source: a man aged 18 to 35 in good health.

A note on this clone: At the DNA level, this CDR3 is encoded by other sequences in the same sample as well. The gene calls are TRBV6-5 and TRBJ2-7; 7 nucleotides match TRBD2. Germline lookup yields CDR1 MNHEY and CDR2 SVGAGI. The CDR3 extends over 12 amino acids. With 1 base clipped from V and 6 bases from J, the junction kept 0 bases outside the gene matches. The CDR3: CASSYWGGEQYF. The CDR3 region has the DNA TGTGCCAGCAGTTACTGGGGGGGCGAGCAGTACTTC.

The CDR3 loop is CASWTDKETQYF. The CDR3 coding sequence is TGCGCCAGCTGGACAGACAAAGAGACCCAGTACTTC. This chain joins TRBV10-2 and TRBJ2-5; perhaps TRBD1 as D (6 bases). V was shortened by 8 bases and J by 3 bases, with 10 bases between the two germline ends. Germline values: CDR1 WSHSY, CDR2 SAAADI. The CDR3 covers 12 residues.

Of note for this clone: Other DNA sequences in this sample translate to the same CDR3. This chain links TRBV9 with TRBJ2-5; D perhaps matches TRBD2 (6 bases). V dropped 0 bases and J dropped 5 bases, with 11 bases sitting between them. CDR1 and CDR2 from the germline V gene are SGDLS and YYNGEE. The CDR3 length is 14 residues. CDR3 in amino acids: CASSVGGGTETQYF. The CDR3 region has the DNA TGTGCCAGCAGCGTAGGCGGCGGGACCGAGACCCAGTACTTC.

The CDR3 here is CASSSLQGSPYEQYF. CDR3 coding DNA: TGTGCCAGCAGTTCACTCCAGGGGAGTCCCTACGAGCAGTACTTC. The chain carries TRBV27 and TRBJ2-7; TRBD1 is a possible D gene (6 bases). The V end was cut by 4 bases, the J end by 2 bases, with 15 bases between. Germline V gives CDR1 MNHEY, CDR2 SMNVEV (reference sequence). CDR3 length equals 15 residues.

V usage is TRBV6-5 and J usage is TRBJ1-1; D is undetermined. Germline V gives CDR1 MNHEY, CDR2 SVGAGI. This CDR3 spans 13 amino acids. Between the trimmed V and J ends, which lost 5 bases and 5 bases, there was a span of 12 bases. In nucleotides, the CDR3 is TGTGCCAGCAGTCTGGGTCCGGGGACTGAAGCTTTCTTT. Its protein is CASSLGPGTEAFF.

The rearrangement joins TRBV27 to TRBJ2-3; 10 bases are a match to TRBD1. Trimming took 2 bases from V and 1 from J; bases not matched to a gene: 3. The CDR3 sequence is 16 residues long. In germline, CDR1 is MNHEY, CDR2 SMNVEV (reference sequence). The CDR3 reads CASSLTGTGGTDTQYF. The CDR3 DNA is TGTGCCAGCAGTTTAACCGGGACAGGGGGCACAGATACGCAGTATTTT.

About this clone itself: Other DNA variants within this sample encode the same CDR3. CDR3 in DNA: TGCGCCAGCAGCCAAGAAGGTGGGCTAAGCACAGATACGCAGTATTTT. It codes for CASSQEGGLSTDTQYF. J is TRBJ2-3 and V is TRBV4-1, with unresolved D. With 0 bases removed from V and 0 bases from J, the gap between germline ends came to 10 bases. This CDR3 is 16 amino acids long. Germline-derived CDR1 and CDR2 are MGHRA and YSYEKL.

This chain uses TRBV9 with TRBJ2-7, with TRBD1 matching 9 bases. Trimming took 3 bases from V and 2 from J; bases not matched to a gene: 9. The CDR3 is 16 residues long. Germline lookup yields CDR1 SGDLS and CDR2 YYNGEE. The CDR3 protein is CASSADGTGGAYEQYF. The CDR3, as DNA: TGTGCCAGCAGCGCAGACGGTACAGGGGGCGCCTACGAGCAGTACTTC.

The chain is built from TRBV27 and TRBJ1-5, with TRBD1 matching over 9 bases. This CDR3 comprises 15 residues. Trimming took 7 bases from V and 3 from J; bases not matched to a gene: 7. Per the germline V gene, CDR1 is MNHEY and CDR2 is SMNVEV (reference sequence). The CDR3 reads CASNPQGALNQPQHF. The CDR3 DNA follows: TGTGCCAGCAACCCACAGGGGGCTCTCAATCAGCCCCAGCATTTT.

The J gene is TRBJ2-7, the V gene TRBV27; the match to TRBD1 covers 7 bases. Germline trimming cut 7 bases from V and 5 bases from J; bases unmatched to any gene: 14. Germline loops: CDR1 MNHEY, CDR2 SMNVEV (reference sequence). The CDR3 is 15 residues long. CDR3 sequence: CASMIFGTAFDEQYF. Written as DNA, the CDR3 is TGTGCCAGCATGATTTTCGGGACAGCCTTTGACGAGCAGTACTTC.